The TCR beta chain under discussion was sequenced for a study of blood T cell repertoires in COVID-19. About the study: Collection of acute and convalescent COVID-19 samples took place in the United States, Italy and Spain. Sources were T cells, B-cell-depleted T cells, or PBMCs; the material itself was cDNA or gDNA.

The CDR3 runs to 14 residues. Germline lookup yields CDR1 MGHRA and CDR2 YSYEKL. The V segment lost 4 bases and the J segment 6 bases; nucleotides outside the gene matches: 4. In the authors' methods: It was from reference gene primer amplification that nucleated cell counts were estimated. Some clones are missing from TCRdb's copy, which holds only in-frame ones; the method was immunoSEQ multiplex PCR. V, J and clone size reflect that table, while D and trimming were determined from the DNA. The profile shows 200,000 or so clones, 85% to 90% of them singletons. The receptor's source is a man aged 50 to 59 with acute or convalescent COVID-19. The genes are TRBV4-1 and TRBJ1-5, with 9 bases fitting TRBD1. The specimen sequenced was peripheral blood. CDR3 sequence (DNA): TGCGCCAGCAGCCGGGGACAGGGCGGTCAGCCCCAGCATTTT. Amino acids: CASSRGQGGQPQHF.